The 11 T cell receptor beta chains given below trace back to one sample, sequenced in a study of T cells in Graves' hyperthyroidism and ophthalmopathy. The source material, RNA transcripts, was used to amplify TCR beta CDR3 regions. The TCR CDR3 was amplified in a first-round RT-PCR using the HTBI primer set. TCRdb re-analysed the multiplex PCR reads in MiXCR, keeping a single row per CDR3 protein. In the table there are tens of thousands of distinct CDR3 sequences, roughly 50% of which are singletons. The sequenced sample was peripheral blood or thyroid tissue (not recorded which). All receptors derive from a man aged 18 to 29 with Graves' hyperthyroidism.

A word on this clonotype: Germline is not matched at one junction end, which may reflect a read error. The V call is TRBV7-2, the J call TRBJ2-5; 7 bases are shared with TRBD1. Germline lookup yields CDR1 SGHTA and CDR2 FQGNSA. The CDR3 runs to 14 residues. The CDR3 here is CANSIRRGRETQYF. The CDR3 DNA sequence: TGTGCCAACAGCATAAGAAGGGGGCGAGAGACCCAGTACTTC.

This chain uses TRBV2 with TRBJ1-2; D possibly corresponds to TRBD1 (5 bases). Per the germline V gene, CDR1 is SNHLY and CDR2 is FYNNEI. V lost 5 bases and J lost 6, with 13 bases in between. The CDR3 sequence is 13 residues long. The CDR3 nucleotides read TGTGCCAGCAGTTCGGGGGGGTACGATGGCTACACCTTC. Encoded protein: CASSSGGYDGYTF.

The chain combines TRBV10-3 with TRBJ2-7; D gene unclear. Trimming took 0 bases from V and 5 from J, leaving 11 bases between them. The CDR3 spans 14 residues. CDR1 and CDR2 (germline): ENHRY, SYGVKD. CDR3 amino acids: CAISESTDEHEQYF. In DNA, the CDR3 is TGTGCCATCAGTGAGTCGACGGACGAGCACGAGCAGTACTTC.

The chain joins TRBV7-2 to TRBJ1-2; TRBD1 agrees at 10 bases. This CDR3 has 14 amino acids. The V gene's germline CDR1 is SGHTA and CDR2 FQGNSA. Trimming at V came to 7 bases and at J to 2 bases, leaving 4 bases not matched to a gene. Here the CDR3 DNA reads TGTGCCAGCATGCGACAGGGGGCGAACTATGGCTACACCTTC. Amino acid sequence: CASMRQGANYGYTF.

The V gene is TRBV20-1, the J gene TRBJ2-5, with 10 bases identical to TRBD2. Germline lookup yields CDR1 DFQATT and CDR2 SNEGSKA (reference sequence). V lost 6 bases, J lost 5 bases, and 6 bases stayed unmatched. The CDR3 consists of 13 residues. CDR3 nucleotides: TGCAGTGCCAATCTAGCGGGAGTTGAGACCCAGTACTTC. This codes for CSANLAGVETQYF.

This clonotype has ten or more counts. This chain connects TRBV2 to TRBJ2-3, with TRBD2 as a possible D gene (7 bases). This CDR3 is built from 14 residues. V lost 4 bases and J lost 4, with 12 bases in between. Germline CDR1 and CDR2: SNHLY and FYNNEI. The CDR3 bases are TGTGCCAGCAGTGGGAGGCGGGGGCCAGATACGCAGTATTTT. It codes for CASSGRRGPDTQYF.

Note on this clonotype: One end of the junction varies from germline; a read error may be responsible. This rearrangement joins TRBV28 to TRBJ2-7; no clear D gene. The CDR3 loop spans 13 amino acids. Germline V gene lookup returns CDR1 MDHEN and CDR2 SYDVKM. This CDR3 is CASLNRYNHERYF. CDR3 bases: TGTGCCAGCTTGAACCGTTACAACCACGAGCGGTACTTC.

As regards this clonotype: Since a much larger clone is just one base distant, this may be a read error. The chain is built from TRBV30 and TRBJ2-7, with D tentatively TRBD2 (6 bases). The CDR3 extends over 11 amino acids. Per the germline V gene, CDR1 is GTSNPN and CDR2 is SVGIG (reference sequence). The V gene lost 5 bases and the J gene lost 6 bases, with 11 bases spanning the gap. The CDR3 DNA follows: TGTGCCTGGGACCGGGGAGGCGAGCAGTACTTC. This encodes CAWDRGGEQYF.

This clonotype came up once. One end of the junction does not line up with germline, which may come from a read error. DNA for the CDR3: TGCAGCGCCACACTAGCGGGAGTTGAGACCCAGTATTTC. Its protein is CSATLAGVETQYF. The chain is built from TRBV29-1 and TRBJ2-5; 11 bases are shared with TRBD2. This CDR3 has 13 residues. The V gene's germline CDR1 is SQVTM and CDR2 ANQGSEA.

The J gene is TRBJ2-7, the V gene TRBV30; D is undetermined. Germline-derived CDR1 and CDR2 are GTSNPN and SVGIG (reference sequence). CDR3 length: 15 residues. V lost 2 bases and J lost 0, with 14 bases in between. In nucleotides, the CDR3 is TGTGCCTGGAGTCTTCCGGGCGGTAGCTCCTACGAGCAGTACTTC. Its translation is CAWSLPGGSSYEQYF.

Many counts were recorded for this clonotype. This chain connects TRBV20-1 to TRBJ2-7; a weak D match, TRBD2 (5 bases). The germline CDR1 and CDR2 sequences are DFQATT and SNEGSKA (reference sequence). This CDR3 is built from 13 residues. The ends were cut back, 5 bases at V and 0 bases at J, with 11 bases in the middle. CDR3 amino acids: CSAAGIHSYEQYF. DNA of the CDR3: TGCAGTGCTGCCGGGATTCACTCCTACGAGCAGTACTTC.